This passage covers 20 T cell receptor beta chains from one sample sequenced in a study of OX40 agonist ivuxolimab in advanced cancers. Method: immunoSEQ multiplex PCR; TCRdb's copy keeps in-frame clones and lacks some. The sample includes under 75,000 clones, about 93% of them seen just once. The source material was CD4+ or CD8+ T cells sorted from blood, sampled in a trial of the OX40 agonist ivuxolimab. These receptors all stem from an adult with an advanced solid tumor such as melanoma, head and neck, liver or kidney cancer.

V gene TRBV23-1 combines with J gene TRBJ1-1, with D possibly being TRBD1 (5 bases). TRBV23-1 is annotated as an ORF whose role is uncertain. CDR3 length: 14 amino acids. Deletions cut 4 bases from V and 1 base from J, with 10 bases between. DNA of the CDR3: TGCGCCAGCAGTCCGCCGACAGAGAACACTGAAGCTTTCTTT. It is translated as CASSPPTENTEAFF.

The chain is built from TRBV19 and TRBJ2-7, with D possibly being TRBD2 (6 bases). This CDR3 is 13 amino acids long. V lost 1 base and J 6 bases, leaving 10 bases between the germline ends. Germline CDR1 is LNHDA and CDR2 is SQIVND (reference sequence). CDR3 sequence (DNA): TGTGCCAGTAGTATAGGTGACGGGAGCGAGCAGTACTTC. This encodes CASSIGDGSEQYF.

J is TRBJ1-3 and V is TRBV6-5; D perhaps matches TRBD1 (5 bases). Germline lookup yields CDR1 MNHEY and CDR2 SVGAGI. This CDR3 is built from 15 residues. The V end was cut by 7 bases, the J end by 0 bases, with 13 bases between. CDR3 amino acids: CASTSRTISGNTIYF. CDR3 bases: TGTGCCAGCACCTCAAGGACAATCTCTGGAAACACCATATATTTT.

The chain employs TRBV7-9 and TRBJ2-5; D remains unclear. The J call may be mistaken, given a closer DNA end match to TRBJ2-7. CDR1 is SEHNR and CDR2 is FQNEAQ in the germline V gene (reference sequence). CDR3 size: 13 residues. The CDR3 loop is CASSTTQDYEQYF. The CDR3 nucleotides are TGTGCCAGCAGCACTACCCAGGATTACGAGCAGTACTTC.

The CDR3 is CASSLGGNEKLFF. For the CDR3, the DNA is TGCGCCAGCAGCTTGGGTGGCAATGAAAAACTGTTTTTT. The chain has TRBV5-1 and TRBJ1-4; D unclear. V lost 0 bases and J lost 5, with 5 bases in between. The germline V gene has CDR1 SGHRS and CDR2 YFSETQ. This CDR3 is built from 13 residues. The full variable domain, in which reference TRBV5-1 and TRBJ1-4 provide the parts outside the CDR3, is KAGVTQTPRYLIKTRGQQVTLSCSPISGHRSVSWYQQTPGQGLQFLFEYFSETQRNKGNFPGRFSGRQFSNSRSEMNVSTLELGDSALYLCASSLGGNEKLFFGSGTQLSVL.

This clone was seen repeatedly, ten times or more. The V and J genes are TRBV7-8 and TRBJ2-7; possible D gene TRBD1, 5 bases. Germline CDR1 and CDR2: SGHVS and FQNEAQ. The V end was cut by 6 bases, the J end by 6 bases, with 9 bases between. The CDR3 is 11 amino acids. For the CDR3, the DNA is TGTGCCAGCAGTTATAGGGGCGAGCAGTACTTC. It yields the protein CASSYRGEQYF.

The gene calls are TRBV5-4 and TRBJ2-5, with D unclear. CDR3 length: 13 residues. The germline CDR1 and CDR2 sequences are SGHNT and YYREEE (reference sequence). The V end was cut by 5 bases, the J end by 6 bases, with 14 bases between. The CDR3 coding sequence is TGTGCCAGCAGGCCGAGGCCCCTCCAGACCCAGTACTTC. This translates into CASRPRPLQTQYF.

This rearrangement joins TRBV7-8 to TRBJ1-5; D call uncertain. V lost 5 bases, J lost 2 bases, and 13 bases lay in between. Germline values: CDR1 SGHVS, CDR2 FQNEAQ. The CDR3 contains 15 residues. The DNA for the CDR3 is TGTGCCAGCAGCCCCTGGCCTAAGGGCAATCAGCCCCAGCATTTT. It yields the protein CASSPWPKGNQPQHF.

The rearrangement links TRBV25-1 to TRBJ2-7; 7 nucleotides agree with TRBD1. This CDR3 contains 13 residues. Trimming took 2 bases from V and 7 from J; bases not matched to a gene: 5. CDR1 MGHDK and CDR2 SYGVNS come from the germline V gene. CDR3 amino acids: CASSETTGREQYF. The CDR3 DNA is TGTGCCAGCAGTGAAACGACAGGGCGGGAGCAGTACTTC.

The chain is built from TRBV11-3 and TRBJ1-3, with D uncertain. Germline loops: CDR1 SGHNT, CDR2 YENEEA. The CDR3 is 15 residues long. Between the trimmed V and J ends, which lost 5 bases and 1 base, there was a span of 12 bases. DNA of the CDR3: TGTGCCAGCAGCCCCTGGACTGAATCTGGAAACACCATATATTTT. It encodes CASSPWTESGNTIYF.

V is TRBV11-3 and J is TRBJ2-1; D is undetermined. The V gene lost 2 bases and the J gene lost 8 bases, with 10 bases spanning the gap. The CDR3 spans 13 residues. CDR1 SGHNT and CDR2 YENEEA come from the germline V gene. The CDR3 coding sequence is TGTGCCAGCAGCTTAAGCCGGGTCGATGAGCAGTTCTTC. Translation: CASSLSRVDEQFF.

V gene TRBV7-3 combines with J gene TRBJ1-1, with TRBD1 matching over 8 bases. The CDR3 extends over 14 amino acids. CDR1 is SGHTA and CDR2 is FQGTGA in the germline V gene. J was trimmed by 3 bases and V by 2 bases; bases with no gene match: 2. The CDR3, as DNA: TGTGCCAGCAGCTTACAGGGGGCGGACACTGAAGCTTTCTTT. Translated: CASSLQGADTEAFF.

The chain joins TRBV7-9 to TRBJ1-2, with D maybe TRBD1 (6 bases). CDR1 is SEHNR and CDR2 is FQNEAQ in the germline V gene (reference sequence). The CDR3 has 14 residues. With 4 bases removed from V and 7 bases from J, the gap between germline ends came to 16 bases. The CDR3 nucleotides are TGTGCCAGCAGCTCAGGGGAGGGAATGGGTGGCTACACCTTC. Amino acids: CASSSGEGMGGYTF.

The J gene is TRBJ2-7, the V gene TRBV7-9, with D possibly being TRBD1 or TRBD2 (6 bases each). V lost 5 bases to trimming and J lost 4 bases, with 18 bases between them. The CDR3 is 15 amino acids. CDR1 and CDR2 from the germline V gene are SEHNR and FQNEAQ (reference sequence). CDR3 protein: CASSPLTGAVYEQYF. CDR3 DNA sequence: TGTGCCAGCAGCCCGCTAACGGGGGCAGTGTACGAGCAGTACTTC.

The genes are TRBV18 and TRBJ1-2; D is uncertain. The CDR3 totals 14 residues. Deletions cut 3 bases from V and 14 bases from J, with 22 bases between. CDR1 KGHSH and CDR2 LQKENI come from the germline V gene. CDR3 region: CASSPPAAVISHTF. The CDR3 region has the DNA TGTGCCAGCTCACCTCCTGCCGCGGTGATATCTCATACCTTC.

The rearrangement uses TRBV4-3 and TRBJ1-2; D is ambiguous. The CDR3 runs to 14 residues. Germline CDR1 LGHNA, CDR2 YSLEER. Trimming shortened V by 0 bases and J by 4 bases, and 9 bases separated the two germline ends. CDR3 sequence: CASSQDRSSYGYTF. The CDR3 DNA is TGCGCCAGCAGCCAAGACAGGTCTTCCTATGGCTACACCTTC.

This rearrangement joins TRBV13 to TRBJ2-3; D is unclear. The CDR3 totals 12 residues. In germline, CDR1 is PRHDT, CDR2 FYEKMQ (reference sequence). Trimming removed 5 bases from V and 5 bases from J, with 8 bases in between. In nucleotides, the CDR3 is TGTGCCAGCAGCCTCCGCGTAGATACGCAGTATTTT. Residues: CASSLRVDTQYF.

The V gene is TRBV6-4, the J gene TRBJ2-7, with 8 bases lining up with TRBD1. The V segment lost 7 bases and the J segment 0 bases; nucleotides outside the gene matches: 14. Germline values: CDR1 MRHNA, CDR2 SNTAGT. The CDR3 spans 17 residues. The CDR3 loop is CASIRPGTGPSSYEQYF. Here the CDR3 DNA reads TGTGCCAGCATTCGTCCCGGGACAGGTCCGAGCTCCTACGAGCAGTACTTC.

The CDR3 sequence: CASGLETVNTEAFF. CDR3 nucleotide sequence: TGTGCTAGTGGTTTGGAGACAGTGAACACTGAAGCTTTCTTT. The chain uses TRBV12-5 and TRBJ1-1, with D maybe TRBD1 (5 bases). V lost 1 base to trimming and J lost 0 bases, with 6 bases between them. This CDR3 comprises 14 residues. Germline CDR1 and CDR2: LGHNT and FRNRAP.

The CDR3 protein is CASTLDRYNEQFF. The CDR3 DNA follows: TGTGCCAGCACCTTAGACCGTTACAATGAGCAGTTCTTC. The V gene is TRBV5-4, the J gene TRBJ2-1; D is undetermined. V lost 6 bases to trimming and J lost 4 bases, with 11 bases between them. Germline lookup yields CDR1 SGHNT and CDR2 YYREEE (reference sequence). The CDR3 has 13 amino acids.